Listed below are T cell receptor beta chains from one sample, sequenced in a study of T-cell reconstitution after alpha-beta-depleted transplantation in children. A single record per CDR3 protein comes from TCRdb applying MiXCR to the PCR reads. The table records roughly 610,000 distinct CDR3 sequences, 10% to 13% of them present only once. The material sequenced was PBMCs from the stem cell graft donor, taken from the stem cell graft. Every receptor here comes from a human donor who donated a stem cell graft to a child with acute myeloid leukemia. Both conserved end residues are part of each CDR3. The order of the fields is clone size, V gene, D gene, J gene, CDR3 protein, CDR3 DNA. A D gene is named only where the DNA matches it firmly. For some rows the clone size is stated as once, few or many, or as a class when expanded; others skip it.

clone size: few
V gene: TRBV29-1
D gene: .
J gene: TRBJ2-2
CDR3 protein: CSVEGWGINTGELFF
CDR3 DNA: TGCAGCGTTGAAGGTTGGGGGATCAACACCGGGGAGCTGTTTTTT

clone size: many
V gene: TRBV29-1
D gene: TRBD1
J gene: TRBJ1-1
CDR3 protein: CSANRGVNTEAFF
CDR3 DNA: TGCAGCGCAAACAGGGGGGTCAACACTGAAGCTTTCTTT

clone size: many
V gene: TRBV5-1
D gene: .
J gene: TRBJ1-3
CDR3 protein: CASSLEAKSSGNTIYF
CDR3 DNA: TGCGCCAGCAGCTTGGAGGCCAAGAGCTCTGGAAACACCATATATTTT

clone size: .
V gene: TRBV20-1
D gene: .
J gene: TRBJ2-5
CDR3 protein: CSARDPLGVETQYF
CDR3 DNA: TGCAGTGCTAGAGACCCCCTGGGGGTAGAGACCCAGTACTTC

clone size: .
V gene: TRBV24-1
D gene: .
J gene: TRBJ2-1
CDR3 protein: CATSSVGGYNEQFF
CDR3 DNA: TGTGCCACCTCCTCTGTCGGGGGATACAATGAGCAGTTCTTC

clone size: many
V gene: TRBV11-2
D gene: .
J gene: TRBJ2-1
CDR3 protein: CASSFTGPSYNEQFF
CDR3 DNA: TGTGCCAGCAGCTTTACAGGACCCTCCTACAATGAGCAGTTCTTC

clone size: few
V gene: TRBV20-1
D gene: TRBD2
J gene: TRBJ2-3
CDR3 protein: CGLSQAELLAGVYTQYF
CDR3 DNA: TGCGGCCTATCGCAGGCTGAGTTGCTAGCGGGGGTTTATACGCAGTATTTT

clone size: .
V gene: TRBV19
D gene: .
J gene: TRBJ1-4
CDR3 protein: CASSLTKQEKLFF
CDR3 DNA: TGTGCCAGTAGCCTCACAAAGCAAGAAAAACTGTTTTTT

clone size: .
V gene: TRBV29-1
D gene: TRBD1
J gene: TRBJ1-2
CDR3 protein: CSVRGQGSSDNYGYTF
CDR3 DNA: TGCAGCGTTCGGGGACAGGGGTCCTCAGATAACTATGGCTACACCTTC

clone size: many
V gene: TRBV6-5
D gene: TRBD1
J gene: TRBJ2-2
CDR3 protein: CASRLLKGATGELFF
CDR3 DNA: TGTGCCAGCAGATTACTTAAGGGGGCCACCGGGGAGCTGTTTTTT

clone size: few
V gene: TRBV4-3
D gene: .
J gene: TRBJ1-4
CDR3 protein: CASSQQHPVVSNEKLFF
CDR3 DNA: TGCGCCAGCAGCCAGCAGCACCCGGTGGTATCTAATGAAAAACTGTTTTTT

clone size: few
V gene: TRBV6-2/TRBV6-3
D gene: .
J gene: TRBJ2-3
CDR3 protein: CASSYSREIDTQYF
CDR3 DNA: TGTGCCAGCAGTTACAGCAGGGAGATAGATACGCAGTATTTT

clone size: .
V gene: TRBV6-1
D gene: TRBD2
J gene: TRBJ2-3
CDR3 protein: CASRDHGRAADTQYF
CDR3 DNA: TGTGCCAGCAGAGACCACGGGAGGGCGGCAGATACGCAGTATTTT

clone size: .
V gene: TRBV24-1
D gene: .
J gene: TRBJ2-3
CDR3 protein: CATRAFSTDTQYF
CDR3 DNA: TGTGCCACCAGAGCCTTTAGCACAGATACGCAGTATTTT

clone size: .
V gene: TRBV4-3
D gene: TRBD2
J gene: TRBJ2-7
CDR3 protein: CASSQEAGVGSYEQYF
CDR3 DNA: TGCGCCAGCAGCCAAGAAGCGGGAGTAGGCTCCTACGAGCAGTACTTC

clone size: few
V gene: TRBV25-1
D gene: .
J gene: TRBJ1-1
CDR3 protein: CASSEFRNTEAFF
CDR3 DNA: TGTGCCAGCAGTGAGTTTCGGAACACTGAAGCTTTCTTT

clone size: few
V gene: TRBV7-2
D gene: .
J gene: TRBJ2-1
CDR3 protein: CASNTNNEQFF
CDR3 DNA: TGTGCCAGCAACACGAACAATGAGCAGTTCTTC

clone size: many
V gene: TRBV12-5
D gene: .
J gene: TRBJ2-1
CDR3 protein: CASGSEGIRPYNEQFF
CDR3 DNA: TGTGCTAGTGGTTCCGAAGGGATAAGGCCCTACAATGAGCAGTTCTTC

clone size: .
V gene: TRBV20-1
D gene: .
J gene: TRBJ1-1
CDR3 protein: CSARDLDRLNTEAFF
CDR3 DNA: TGCAGTGCTAGAGATCTAGACAGGTTGAACACTGAAGCTTTCTTT

clone size: many
V gene: TRBV20-1
D gene: .
J gene: TRBJ2-1
CDR3 protein: CSARDPASSYNEQFF
CDR3 DNA: TGCAGTGCTAGAGATCCCGCTAGCTCCTACAATGAGCAGTTCTTC

clone size: many
V gene: TRBV12-3/TRBV12-4
D gene: .
J gene: TRBJ2-7
CDR3 protein: CASSSLKAGAYEQYF
CDR3 DNA: TGTGCCAGCAGCTCGTTGAAAGCAGGGGCCTACGAGCAGTACTTC

clone size: many
V gene: TRBV9
D gene: .
J gene: TRBJ2-2
CDR3 protein: CASSPRARNKGTGELFF
CDR3 DNA: TGTGCCAGCAGCCCACGAGCCCGGAACAAGGGGACCGGGGAGCTGTTTTTT

clone size: few
V gene: TRBV29-1
D gene: .
J gene: TRBJ1-4
CDR3 protein: CSVGGNLGEKLFF
CDR3 DNA: TGCAGCGTTGGGGGCAACCTGGGGGAAAAACTGTTTTTT

clone size: many
V gene: TRBV4-2
D gene: .
J gene: TRBJ2-4
CDR3 protein: CASSQESQGAKNIQYF
CDR3 DNA: TGTGCCAGCAGCCAAGAGTCCCAGGGAGCCAAAAACATTCAGTACTTC

clone size: many
V gene: TRBV12-3/TRBV12-4
D gene: TRBD2
J gene: TRBJ2-1
CDR3 protein: CASSYASGRAGNEQFF
CDR3 DNA: TGTGCCAGCAGTTACGCTAGCGGGAGGGCCGGGAATGAGCAGTTCTTC

clone size: few
V gene: TRBV4-3
D gene: .
J gene: TRBJ2-7
CDR3 protein: CAPGDYEQYF
CDR3 DNA: TGCGCCCCAGGGGATTACGAGCAGTACTTC

clone size: many
V gene: TRBV12-3/TRBV12-4
D gene: TRBD1
J gene: TRBJ1-4
CDR3 protein: CASTLLGQINEKLFF
CDR3 DNA: TGTGCCAGCACTCTCCTGGGACAGATTAATGAAAAACTGTTTTTT

clone size: .
V gene: TRBV4-2
D gene: .
J gene: TRBJ2-1
CDR3 protein: CASSQERDAYNEQFF
CDR3 DNA: TGTGCCAGCAGCCAAGAAAGGGATGCCTACAATGAGCAGTTCTTC

clone size: few
V gene: TRBV7-2
D gene: .
J gene: TRBJ1-2
CDR3 protein: CASSLVTVNRGYGYTF
CDR3 DNA: TGTGCCAGCAGCTTAGTTACTGTCAACCGGGGCTATGGCTACACCTTC

clone size: .
V gene: TRBV12-3/TRBV12-4
D gene: .
J gene: TRBJ1-2
CDR3 protein: CASSRGTNYGYTF
CDR3 DNA: TGTGCCAGCAGTCGGGGAACTAACTATGGCTACACCTTC

clone size: .
V gene: TRBV5-8
D gene: .
J gene: TRBJ1-5
CDR3 protein: CASSLGGDLNQPQHF
CDR3 DNA: TGTGCCAGCAGCTTGGGTGGGGATCTCAATCAGCCCCAGCATTTT

clone size: few
V gene: TRBV9
D gene: TRBD1
J gene: TRBJ2-7
CDR3 protein: CASSVGPSGQGYEQYF
CDR3 DNA: TGTGCCAGCAGCGTAGGACCCTCCGGACAGGGCTACGAGCAGTACTTC

clone size: many
V gene: TRBV29-1
D gene: .
J gene: TRBJ2-7
CDR3 protein: CSVARQDLATEQYF
CDR3 DNA: TGCAGCGTTGCTCGACAGGACCTAGCTACCGAGCAGTACTTC

clone size: few
V gene: TRBV6-2/TRBV6-3
D gene: .
J gene: TRBJ2-7
CDR3 protein: CASTSGIYEQYF
CDR3 DNA: TGTGCGAGTACTTCAGGAATCTACGAGCAGTACTTC

clone size: .
V gene: TRBV20-1
D gene: .
J gene: TRBJ2-7
CDR3 protein: CSANRDVLSYEQYF
CDR3 DNA: TGCAGTGCTAACCGGGACGTTCTCTCCTACGAGCAGTACTTC

clone size: few
V gene: TRBV6-2/TRBV6-3
D gene: TRBD1
J gene: TRBJ1-6
CDR3 protein: CASSWGQVSSPLHF
CDR3 DNA: TGTGCCAGCAGTTGGGGACAGGTGTCTTCACCCCTCCACTTT

clone size: many
V gene: TRBV12-3/TRBV12-4
D gene: .
J gene: TRBJ2-1
CDR3 protein: CASSVGLNEQFF
CDR3 DNA: TGTGCCAGCAGTGTAGGACTAAATGAGCAGTTCTTC

clone size: many
V gene: TRBV12-3/TRBV12-4
D gene: .
J gene: TRBJ2-3
CDR3 protein: CASSLDSASDTQYF
CDR3 DNA: TGTGCCAGCAGTTTAGACTCGGCGTCAGATACGCAGTATTTT

clone size: once
V gene: TRBV18
D gene: .
J gene: TRBJ1-2
CDR3 protein: CASSPRSTGSGGYTF
CDR3 DNA: TGTGCCAGCTCACCACGGTCTACAGGGTCGGGTGGCTACACCTTC

clone size: .
V gene: TRBV7-9
D gene: .
J gene: TRBJ2-1
CDR3 protein: CASRPQPTGWEQFF
CDR3 DNA: TGTGCCAGCAGGCCCCAACCGACCGGGTGGGAGCAGTTCTTC

clone size: few
V gene: TRBV7-9
D gene: .
J gene: TRBJ2-7
CDR3 protein: CASSTFQYEQYF
CDR3 DNA: TGTGCCAGCAGCACATTCCAGTACGAGCAGTACTTC

clone size: few
V gene: TRBV6-2/TRBV6-3
D gene: .
J gene: TRBJ2-7
CDR3 protein: CASISSKGGSYEQYF
CDR3 DNA: TGTGCCAGCATTTCCTCCAAGGGTGGCTCCTACGAGCAGTACTTC

clone size: .
V gene: TRBV5-1
D gene: TRBD1
J gene: TRBJ1-5
CDR3 protein: CASSLETGVQPQHF
CDR3 DNA: TGCGCCAGCAGCTTGGAGACAGGGGTTCAGCCCCAGCATTTT

clone size: few
V gene: TRBV3-1
D gene: TRBD1
J gene: TRBJ2-7
CDR3 protein: CATHRTGGHEQYF
CDR3 DNA: TGTGCCACCCACCGGACAGGGGGCCACGAGCAGTACTTC

clone size: .
V gene: TRBV5-1
D gene: .
J gene: TRBJ2-7
CDR3 protein: CASSSQGVGYEQYF
CDR3 DNA: TGCGCCAGCAGTTCCCAGGGTGTTGGGTACGAGCAGTACTTC

clone size: few
V gene: TRBV9
D gene: .
J gene: TRBJ2-1
CDR3 protein: CASSVWSSSYNEQFF
CDR3 DNA: TGTGCCAGCAGCGTATGGAGCAGCTCCTACAATGAGCAGTTCTTC

clone size: .
V gene: TRBV30
D gene: .
J gene: TRBJ2-7
CDR3 protein: CAWSVQFFYEQYF
CDR3 DNA: TGTGCCTGGAGTGTACAGTTCTTTTACGAGCAGTACTTC

clone size: .
V gene: TRBV18
D gene: .
J gene: TRBJ1-5
CDR3 protein: CASSPYSDQPQHF
CDR3 DNA: TGTGCCAGCTCACCCTATTCCGATCAGCCCCAGCATTTT

clone size: .
V gene: TRBV20-1
D gene: TRBD2
J gene: TRBJ2-3
CDR3 protein: CSARGSGGSTDTQYF
CDR3 DNA: TGCAGTGCTAGAGGGTCGGGGGGGAGCACAGATACGCAGTATTTT

clone size: many
V gene: TRBV12-3/TRBV12-4
D gene: .
J gene: TRBJ1-5
CDR3 protein: CASSLRSPGNQPQHF
CDR3 DNA: TGTGCCAGCAGTTTACGGTCACCGGGCAATCAGCCCCAGCATTTT